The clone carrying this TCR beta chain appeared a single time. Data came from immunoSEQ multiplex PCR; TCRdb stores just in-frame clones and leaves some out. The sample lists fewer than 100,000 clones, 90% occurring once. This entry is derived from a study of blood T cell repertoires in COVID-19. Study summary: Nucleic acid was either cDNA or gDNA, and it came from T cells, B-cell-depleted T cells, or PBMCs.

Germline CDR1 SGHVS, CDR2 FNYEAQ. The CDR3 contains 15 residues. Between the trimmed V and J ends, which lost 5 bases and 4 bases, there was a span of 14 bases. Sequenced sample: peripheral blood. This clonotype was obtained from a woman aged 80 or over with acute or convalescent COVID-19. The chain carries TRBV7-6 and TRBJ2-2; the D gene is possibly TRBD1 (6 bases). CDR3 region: CASSPTGWATGELFF. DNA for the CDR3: TGTGCCAGCAGCCCCACAGGGTGGGCCACCGGGGAGCTGTTTTTT.